Below are 21 T cell receptor beta chains sequenced from a single sample in a study of OX40 agonist ivuxolimab in advanced cancers. The repertoire was sequenced with immunoSEQ multiplex PCR; TCRdb's copy has only in-frame clones and lacks some. Of 75,000 to 80,000 clones in the sample, 85% to 90% are singletons; the top ten hold around 0.54%. The specimen comprised CD4+ or CD8+ T cells sorted from blood, sampled in a trial of the OX40 agonist ivuxolimab. Receptors were obtained from an adult with an advanced solid tumor such as melanoma, head and neck, liver or kidney cancer.

V is TRBV5-1 and J is TRBJ1-1; maybe TRBD1 (6 bases). Germline-derived CDR1 and CDR2 are SGHRS and YFSETQ. This CDR3 contains 15 residues. The V gene lost 2 bases and the J gene lost 0 bases, with 11 bases spanning the gap. The CDR3 loop is CASSFRGDMNTEAFF. CDR3 nucleotides: TGCGCCAGCAGCTTTAGGGGGGACATGAACACTGAAGCTTTCTTT.

This sequence joins TRBV7-9 and TRBJ1-2; D gene ambiguous. The germline V gene has CDR1 SEHNR and CDR2 FQNEAQ (reference sequence). The CDR3 length is 12 residues. The V and J ends lost 2 bases and 3 bases respectively, with 4 bases between them. The CDR3 DNA is TGTGCCAGCAGCTTAATCTACTATGGCTACACCTTC. Translation: CASSLIYYGYTF.

This clone was counted a few times. The CDR3 here is CATGDRGTGELFF. The CDR3 bases are TGTGCCACCGGGGACAGGGGCACCGGGGAGCTGTTTTTT. The J gene is TRBJ2-2, the V gene TRBV19; TRBD1 matches at 10 bases. V shed 10 bases, J shed 4 bases, and the junction held 3 bases outside the gene matches. CDR3 length equals 13 residues. Looked up from germline, CDR1 is LNHDA and CDR2 is SQIVND (reference sequence).

The chain is built from TRBV12-5 and TRBJ2-7; D may correspond to TRBD1 or TRBD2 (6 bases each). Germline assignment: CDR1 LGHNT and CDR2 FRNRAP. The CDR3 is made up of 14 amino acids. The V end lost 4 bases, the J end lost 4 bases, and 14 bases lay between the germline ends. CDR3 sequence: CASGSGGQKYEQYF. The CDR3 bases are TGTGCTAGTGGTTCTGGGGGGCAAAAGTACGAGCAGTACTTC.

The chain is built from TRBV28 and TRBJ1-5; 7 nucleotides line up with TRBD1. Trimming at V came to 6 bases and at J to 1 base, leaving 9 bases not matched to a gene. CDR3 length: 16 amino acids. The germline CDR1 and CDR2 sequences are MDHEN and SYDVKM. This chain's CDR3 is CASSFNRGISNQPQHF. The CDR3 nucleotides are TGTGCCAGCAGCTTCAACAGGGGCATAAGCAATCAGCCCCAGCATTTT.

The rearrangement links TRBV21-1 to TRBJ2-5. TRBV21-1 is termed a pseudogene. The CDR3 length is 14 residues. CDR3 sequence reads: CASTLGGTQETQYF. In DNA form, the CDR3 reads TGTGCCAGCACCCTAGGTGGGACCCAAGAGACCCAGTACTTC.

The gene calls are TRBV5-1 and TRBJ2-3; 8 bases align to TRBD2. V dropped 4 bases and J dropped 6; count of bases not matched to a gene: 10. CDR3 length: 15 residues. Germline values: CDR1 SGHRS, CDR2 YFSETQ. Written as DNA, the CDR3 is TGCGCCAGCAGCGTGGTAATAGGACTAGCTGATACGCAGTATTTT. Its protein product is CASSVVIGLADTQYF.

V gene TRBV6-5 combines with J gene TRBJ1-2, with TRBD1 as a possible D gene (6 bases). CDR1 and CDR2 (germline): MNHEY, SVGAGI. This CDR3 spans 16 amino acids. Trimming removed 2 bases from V and 0 bases from J, with 13 bases in between. DNA for the CDR3: TGTGCCAGCAGTTACGCTAAGGGGGTCCCTAACTATGGCTACACCTTC. The encoded protein is CASSYAKGVPNYGYTF.

The chain recombines TRBV28 with TRBJ1-5, with 7 bases that match TRBD1. The V and J ends lost 2 bases and 5 bases, in that order; junction bases with no gene match: 6. The germline V gene encodes CDR1 MDHEN and CDR2 SYDVKM. The CDR3 length is 15 residues. The CDR3 spells CASSLKTGTHQPQHF. For the CDR3, the DNA is TGTGCCAGCAGTTTAAAGACAGGGACCCATCAGCCCCAGCATTTT.

V usage is TRBV9 and J usage is TRBJ2-1; 8 bases line up with TRBD2. CDR3 length: 17 residues. V was pared by 0 bases and J by 3 bases, with 8 bases of the junction left unmatched. CDR1 and CDR2 (germline): SGDLS, YYNGEE. The DNA for the CDR3 is TGTGCCAGCAGCGTAGAGCCAGCGGGGGCCGTCTACAATGAGCAGTTCTTC. Amino acid sequence: CASSVEPAGAVYNEQFF.

The V gene is TRBV6-5, the J gene TRBJ1-2; D gene ambiguous. The V end lost 3 bases, the J end lost 2 bases, and 7 bases lay between the germline ends. The V gene's germline CDR1 is MNHEY and CDR2 SVGAGI. There are 13 residues in the CDR3. In nucleotides, the CDR3 is TGTGCCAGCAGTTATGATCAAAACTATGGCTACACCTTC. It is translated as CASSYDQNYGYTF.

The rearrangement uses TRBV2 and TRBJ1-4; D is uncertain. This CDR3 contains 13 residues. From germline, CDR1 is SNHLY and CDR2 FYNNEI. Trimming stripped 7 bases from V and 4 bases from J, with 10 bases between. CDR3 DNA sequence: TGTGCCAGCAAGTTTTACAGTAATGAAAAACTGTTTTTT. Its protein product is CASKFYSNEKLFF.

In its sample, this clone was seen a few times. V gene TRBV30 combines with J gene TRBJ1-2; no reliable D call. Trimming removed 4 bases from V and 8 bases from J, with 14 bases in between. CDR3 size: 12 residues. Germline loops: CDR1 GTSNPN, CDR2 SVGIG (reference sequence). The CDR3 spells CAWTPFGGGYTF. The CDR3 DNA reads TGTGCCTGGACTCCCTTTGGTGGAGGCTACACCTTC.

V is TRBV5-1 and J is TRBJ2-2; no reliable D call. CDR3 length equals 14 residues. V was pared by 0 bases and J by 6 bases, with 9 bases between. CDR1 and CDR2 from the germline V gene are SGHRS and YFSETQ. This chain's CDR3 is CASSLGLWSGELFF. The CDR3 DNA reads as TGCGCCAGCAGCTTGGGCCTGTGGTCCGGGGAGCTGTTTTTT.

This clone is a singleton in its sample. The CDR3 DNA is TGTGCCTGGGGTTGGGGTACGAACACTGAAGCTTTCTTT. Protein: CAWGWGTNTEAFF. This chain uses TRBV30 with TRBJ1-1, with D unresolved. CDR3 length: 13 residues. Trimming pared 5 bases from V and 1 base from J, leaving 11 bases between. Germline V gene sequence: CDR1 GTSNPN, CDR2 SVGIG (reference sequence).

A remark on this clone: Germline and junction disagree at one end, which may indicate a read error. This chain links TRBV7-7 with TRBJ1-3, with D possibly matching TRBD1 (5 bases). Per germline, CDR1 SSHAT and CDR2 FNYEAQ (reference sequence). This CDR3 spans 17 amino acids. The CDR3 bases are TGTGCTAGCAGCTTAGGTGGGGGTCCGAGCTCTGGAAACACCATATATTTT. Protein product: CASSLGGGPSSGNTIYF.

The rearrangement links TRBV6-1 to TRBJ2-5, with TRBD1 matching 10 bases. V shed 1 base, J shed 5 bases, and the junction held 7 bases outside the gene matches. Looked up from germline, CDR1 is MNHNS and CDR2 is SASEGT. The length of the CDR3 is 16 residues. The CDR3 DNA follows: TGTGCCAGCAGTGAAGTTGGACAGGGGGGGCGGGAGACCCAGTACTTC. Residues: CASSEVGQGGRETQYF.

The gene calls are TRBV19 and TRBJ2-5; TRBD1 matches 7 bases. Trimming took 4 bases from V and 4 from J; bases not matched to a gene: 3. Germline assignment: CDR1 LNHDA and CDR2 SQIVND (reference sequence). The CDR3 has 13 residues. The CDR3 reads CASSRQGRETQYF. The CDR3 coding sequence is TGTGCCAGTAGTAGACAGGGTCGAGAGACCCAGTACTTC.

The V and J genes are TRBV30 and TRBJ2-5; possibly TRBD2 for D (6 bases). The V gene lost 1 base and the J gene lost 3 bases, with 9 bases spanning the gap. Germline CDR1 and CDR2: GTSNPN and SVGIG (reference sequence). This CDR3 has 13 amino acids. Written as DNA, the CDR3 is TGTGCCTGGAGTGACGGAGGGGAAGAGACCCAGTACTTC. It codes for CAWSDGGEETQYF.

The chain employs TRBV4-3 and TRBJ1-2; TRBD1 agrees at 8 bases. V trimming: 6 bases; J trimming: 0 bases; junction bases outside the gene matches: 12. Per germline, CDR1 LGHNA and CDR2 YSLEER. The CDR3 spans 17 residues. The CDR3 protein is CASSRAIGQGSNYGYTF. CDR3 bases: TGCGCCAGCAGTCGCGCTATTGGACAGGGCTCTAACTATGGCTACACCTTC.

This chain joins TRBV5-1 and TRBJ2-2, with TRBD1 as a possible D gene (6 bases). The CDR3 runs to 17 residues. The germline gives CDR1 SGHRS, CDR2 YFSETQ. Trimming pared 0 bases from V and 4 bases from J, leaving 16 bases between. In nucleotides, the CDR3 is TGCGCCAGCAGCTTGGTTACAGGGTCTCGTGCCACCGGGGAGCTGTTTTTT. Its translation is CASSLVTGSRATGELFF.